This entry is about one TCR beta chain. The antigen remains unidentified. This record comes from a study of T cells in Graves' hyperthyroidism and ophthalmopathy. About the study: Peripheral blood sampling occurred at initial diagnosis, before any treatment.

Study-wide results and caveats: Classification by a 13 V-J model distinguished ophthalmopathy from stable hyperthyroidism. Ophthalmopathy, which appeared later, was predicted by the model a median about 6.8 months before onset.

TCR beta CDR3 regions were amplified from RNA. HTBI primers were the set used in a first-round RT-PCR of the TCR CDR3. Via MiXCR, TCRdb re-called the multiplex PCR reads, giving one row per CDR3 protein. Among a few hundred thousand distinct CDR3 sequences listed, 12% to 15% were seen once. The clonotype originates from a woman in her thirties or forties with Graves' ophthalmopathy. Sequenced input: blood.

As DNA, the CDR3 is TGTGCCAGCAGCGTAGGCGGCAGCCCTTACGAGCAGTACTTC. Amino acid sequence: CASSVGGSPYEQYF. This chain connects TRBV9 to TRBJ2-7, with D unresolved. This CDR3 region has 14 residues. Trimming took off 0 bases at V and 4 bases at J, with 11 bases between the two ends. From germline, CDR1 is SGDLS and CDR2 YYNGEE.